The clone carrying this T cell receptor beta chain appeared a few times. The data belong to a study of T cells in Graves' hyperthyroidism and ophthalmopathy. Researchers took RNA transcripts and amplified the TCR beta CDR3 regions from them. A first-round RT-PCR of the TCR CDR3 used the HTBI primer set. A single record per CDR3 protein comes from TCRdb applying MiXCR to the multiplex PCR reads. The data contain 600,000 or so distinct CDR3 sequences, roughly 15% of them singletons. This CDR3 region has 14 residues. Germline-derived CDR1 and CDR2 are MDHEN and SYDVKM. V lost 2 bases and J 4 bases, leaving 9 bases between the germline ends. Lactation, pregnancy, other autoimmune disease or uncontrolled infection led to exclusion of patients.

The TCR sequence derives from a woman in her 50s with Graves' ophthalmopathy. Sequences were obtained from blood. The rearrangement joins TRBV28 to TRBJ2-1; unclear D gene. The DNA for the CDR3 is TGTGCCAGCAGTTTACTTACAAGTTACAATGAGCAGTTCTTC. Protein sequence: CASSLLTSYNEQFF. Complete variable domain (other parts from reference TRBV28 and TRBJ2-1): DVKVTQSSRYLVKRTGEKVFLECVQDMDHENMFWYRQDPGLGLRLIYFSYDVKMKEKGDIPEGYSVSREKKERFSLILESASTNQTSMYLCASSLLTSYNEQFFGPGTRLTVL.